This T cell receptor (beta chain) was found in a study of shared clonotypes between healthy human individuals. Across the whole study: CD4 naive cells filled three plates per donor, CD4 memory three, CD8 naive two and CD8 memory one. Points from the study as a whole: Rarefaction demonstrated incomplete sorted-subset sequencing despite large depth. Naive CD4 clonotypes were shared across a handful of donors at 5% to 6%.

Using immunoSEQ multiplex PCR, the repertoire was profiled, and TCRdb retains in-frame clones only, with some absent. The repertoire includes 2 million to 2.5 million clones, approximately 93% of them detected once, and approximately 0.36% sits in the top ten. As concerns this clone: Its antigen is unknown.

V was clipped by 3 bases and J by 3 bases; unmatched bases: 4. Germline-derived CDR1 and CDR2 are SGHRS and YFSETQ. This CDR3 has 17 residues. J is TRBJ2-3 and V is TRBV5-1, with 16 bases aligning to TRBD2. This receptor was obtained from a man aged 18-30 years in good health. Some clones in this sample may be carry-over from other donors' samples. Material: naive CD4+ T cells from PBMCs. As to subset: CD45RA+ positively selected. In nucleotides, the CDR3 is TGCGCCAGCAGCTGGGGGACTAGCGGGAGGGTAACAGATACGCAGTATTTT. It yields the protein CASSWGTSGRVTDTQYF.